This T cell receptor beta chain stems from a study of Ad26.COV2.S vaccination and SARS-CoV-2 variants. Across the whole study: Donor got 5x10^10 or 1x10^11 viral particles of Ad26.COV2.S.

Treatment denoted: approximately 18 received Ad26.COV2.S at low or high dose, single or two shots; 5 received placebo; per-sample allocation not given. Vaccine and placebo recipients were sampled on day 63 after the first injection. Donation came from an adult in Boston who was aged 18-55 years. V shed 2 bases, J shed 2 bases, and the junction held 15 bases outside the gene matches. Germline-derived CDR1 and CDR2 are MNHEY and SVGEGT. CDR3 length: 18 amino acids. The method was immunoSEQ multiplex PCR; TCRdb's version includes in-frame clones alone and lacks a portion of them. The table lists about 400,000 clones, about 88% of them singletons.

The sequenced sample was peripheral blood, obtained in a trial of Ad26.COV2.S vaccine versus placebo. The receptor's source is a person aged 18-65 years who received the Ad26.COV2.S COVID-19 vaccine or a placebo. This rearrangement joins TRBV6-2 or TRBV6-3 to TRBJ2-7; 7 bases match TRBD2. The CDR3 DNA reads TGTGCCAGCAGTTACCCGGGCCCTATAGCGGGTGCAACCTACGAGCAGTACTTC. It yields the protein CASSYPGPIAGATYEQYF.